Below, 16 T cell receptor beta chains from the same sample are listed, as sequenced in a study of neurological immune-mediated disorders. MiXCR, applied by TCRdb to the 5' RACE reads, yields one record per CDR3 protein. This table has about 59,000 distinct CDR3 sequences, 24% appearing once. Time point: technical triplicate 2. Input material: PBMCs. All receptors derive from a man in his 60s with HTLV-1-associated myelopathy (HAM/TSP).

In its sample, this clonotype was seen many times. The chain is built from TRBV19 and TRBJ2-7; 11 nucleotides agree with TRBD1. CDR1 and CDR2 from the germline V gene are LNHDA and SQIVND (reference sequence). The CDR3 consists of 14 residues. J was trimmed by 3 bases and V by 5 bases; bases with no gene match: 3. CDR3 amino acids: CASSRTGGFYEQYF. In DNA form, the CDR3 reads TGTGCCAGTAGTCGGACAGGGGGCTTCTACGAGCAGTACTTC. Full variable domain (remainder filled in from reference TRBV19 and TRBJ2-7): DGGITQSPKYLFRKEGQNVTLSCEQNLNHDAMYWYRQDPGQGLRLIYYSQIVNDFQKGDIAEGYSVSREKKESFPLTVTSAQKNPTAFYLCASSRTGGFYEQYFGPGTRLTVT.

This clonotype has at least ten counts. The chain employs TRBV20-1 and TRBJ2-1; possibly TRBD2 for D (6 bases). The CDR3 has 14 residues. Trimming left V 0 bases short and J 8 bases short, with 14 bases between. From germline, CDR1 is DFQATT and CDR2 SNEGSKA (reference sequence). CDR3 in DNA: TGCAGTGCTAGAGATTTGGGACTGGGGGATGAGCAGTTCTTC. It codes for CSARDLGLGDEQFF.

Details on this clonotype: The final CDR3 position lacks the conserved phenylalanine or tryptophan, pointing to a likely read error. It is unclear where the CDR3 begins or ends on the DNA, so no DNA is shown, and the CDR3 is as TCRdb lists it. This chain connects TRBV28 to TRBJ2-2; TRBD2, the table's D call, lacks a check against the DNA. The CDR3 is 14 residues long, counting both termini. Germline V gene lookup returns CDR1 MDHEN and CDR2 SYDVKM. CDR3 protein: CATQGLAGVGELIL.

Ten or more counts support this clonotype. The V call is TRBV12-3 or TRBV12-4, the J call TRBJ1-1, with TRBD1 matching 9 bases. V lost 6 bases, J lost 1 base, and 12 bases stayed unmatched. The CDR3 is 17 amino acids. The CDR3 is CASSPNRGLYRNTEAFF. In DNA form, the CDR3 reads TGTGCCAGCAGCCCAAACAGGGGGCTGTATAGGAACACTGAAGCTTTCTTT.

This clonotype was counted many times. The chain carries TRBV5-1 and TRBJ2-3; D call uncertain. CDR3 length: 13 residues. Trimming cost V 1 base and J 2 bases, with 5 bases left between them. Germline lookup yields CDR1 SGHRS and CDR2 YFSETQ. The CDR3 DNA reads TGCGCCAGCAGCTTGCATACCACAGATACGCAGTATTTT. Its translation is CASSLHTTDTQYF.

Concerning this clonotype: The junction departs from the called germline gene at one end, perhaps through a read error. The chain carries TRBV12-3 or TRBV12-4 and TRBJ2-7; tentative D call: TRBD1 (5 bases). This CDR3 is built from 13 residues. CDR3 nucleotides: TGTGCCATATTTGGGCAGGGAACCTACGATCAGTACTTC. Protein product: CAIFGQGTYDQYF.

This chain joins TRBV10-3 and TRBJ1-5; D unresolved. The CDR3 consists of 13 residues. The V end lost 7 bases, the J end lost 0 bases, and 7 bases lay between the germline ends. Germline CDR1 ENHRY, CDR2 SYGVKD. The CDR3: CAIKRDSNQPQHF. CDR3 coding DNA: TGTGCCATCAAGAGGGATAGCAATCAGCCCCAGCATTTT.

The CDR3 region is CASSGGSETQYF. CDR3 nucleotide sequence: TGTGCCAGCAGTGGGGGATCGGAGACCCAGTACTTC. The V and J genes are TRBV12-3 or TRBV12-4 and TRBJ2-5; D tentatively fits TRBD1 or TRBD2 (5 bases each). The CDR3 runs to 12 residues. Trimming removed 5 bases from V and 5 bases from J, with 9 bases in between.

This clonotype was observed many times. The chain's CDR3 is CASRGGWEQYF. The CDR3 DNA sequence: TGTGCCAGCAGGGGAGGTTGGGAGCAGTACTTC. This chain uses TRBV2 with TRBJ2-7; a possible D gene is TRBD2 (6 bases). V was trimmed by 6 bases and J by 7 bases, leaving 10 bases between them. This CDR3 is built from 11 residues. The germline V gene encodes CDR1 SNHLY and CDR2 FYNNEI.

This chain links TRBV29-1 with TRBJ1-3; D gene unclear. This CDR3 comprises 13 residues. The germline V gene encodes CDR1 SQVTM and CDR2 ANQGSEA. Trimming pared 7 bases from V and 3 bases from J, leaving 13 bases between. DNA for the CDR3: TGCAGCGCCGGAGAGACCTATGGAAACACCATATATTTT. Protein product: CSAGETYGNTIYF.

This chain uses TRBV12-3 or TRBV12-4 with TRBJ2-7, with 10 bases that match TRBD1. The CDR3 consists of 15 residues. With V trimmed by 1 base and J by 5 bases, 5 bases remained unmatched. In DNA form, the CDR3 reads TGTGCCAGCAGTTTAGGCGGGGACAGGGGTCACGAGCAGTACTTC. It yields the protein CASSLGGDRGHEQYF.

Ten or more counts support this clonotype. The V gene is TRBV18, the J gene TRBJ2-3; 9 nucleotides agree with TRBD1. The junction had 12 bases not matched to a gene; V was cut back by 3 bases and J by 5 bases. Germline CDR1 reads KGHSH; CDR2 reads LQKENI. This CDR3 is 17 amino acids long. This CDR3 reads CASSPQKPGTGRDTQYF. The DNA for the CDR3 is TGTGCCAGCTCACCGCAAAAGCCGGGGACAGGGCGAGATACGCAGTATTTT.

The chain recombines TRBV4-1 with TRBJ2-4, with no clear D. Germline-derived CDR1 and CDR2 are MGHRA and YSYEKL. V lost 4 bases and J 5 bases, leaving 21 bases between the germline ends. The CDR3 has 17 amino acids. The CDR3 sequence is CASSPQTRQPSQNIQYF. CDR3 sequence (DNA): TGCGCCAGCAGCCCTCAGACCCGCCAACCGAGCCAAAACATTCAGTACTTC.

The sample holds many counts of this clonotype. CDR3 residues: CASRVVSLNTEAFF. The CDR3 nucleotides read TGTGCCAGCAGAGTTGTAAGCTTGAACACTGAAGCTTTCTTT. This chain joins TRBV6-6 and TRBJ1-1; D gene ambiguous. Germline CDR1 MNHNY, CDR2 SVGAGI (reference sequence). Trimming left V 6 bases short and J 0 bases short, with 11 bases between. The CDR3 is 14 amino acids.

This clonotype was seen repeatedly, ten times or more. V usage is TRBV25-1 and J usage is TRBJ1-2, with a possible D match to TRBD1 (5 bases). CDR1 is MGHDK, CDR2 SYGVNS, per germline. V was shortened by 4 bases and J by 8 bases, with 8 bases between the two germline ends. The CDR3 totals 11 residues. The CDR3 protein is CASSGGRGYTF. DNA of the CDR3: TGTGCCAGCAGTGGGGGGAGAGGCTACACCTTC.

In this sample, this clonotype turned up a few times. This CDR3 is CASSPSGREDEQFF. CDR3 DNA sequence: TGCGCCAGCAGCCCTAGCGGGAGGGAGGATGAGCAGTTCTTC. This chain links TRBV10-1 with TRBJ2-1; TRBD2 matches 12 bases. The CDR3 sequence is 14 residues long. V gave up 6 bases and J gave up 8 bases; unmatched junction bases: 5. CDR1 is WNHNN and CDR2 is SYGVQD in the germline V gene (reference sequence).